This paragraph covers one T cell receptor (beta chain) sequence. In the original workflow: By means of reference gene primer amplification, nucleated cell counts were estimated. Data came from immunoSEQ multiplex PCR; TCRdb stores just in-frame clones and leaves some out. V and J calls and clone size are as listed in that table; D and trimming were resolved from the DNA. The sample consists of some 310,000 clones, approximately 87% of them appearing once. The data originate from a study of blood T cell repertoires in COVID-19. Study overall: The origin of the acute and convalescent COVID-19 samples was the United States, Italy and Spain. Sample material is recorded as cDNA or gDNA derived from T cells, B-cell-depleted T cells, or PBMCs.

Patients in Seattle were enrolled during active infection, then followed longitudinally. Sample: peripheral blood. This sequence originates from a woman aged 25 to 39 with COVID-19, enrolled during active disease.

The CDR3 protein is CAWSVRQPYEQYF. The CDR3 nucleotides read TGTGCCTGGAGTGTAAGACAACCCTACGAGCAGTACTTC. The gene calls are TRBV30 and TRBJ2-7; D not certain. The CDR3 loop spans 13 amino acids. Trimming pared 0 bases from V and 2 bases from J, leaving 8 bases between. CDR1 and CDR2 (germline): GTSNPN, SVGIG (reference sequence).